This T cell receptor beta chain comes out of a study of blood T cell repertoires in COVID-19. In the study overall: Samples of COVID-19 (acute and convalescent) were obtained from the United States, Italy and Spain. PBMCs, B-cell-depleted T cells, or T cells provided the cDNA or gDNA that made up the material.

Per the original data handling: By means of reference gene primer amplification, nucleated cell counts were estimated. Clones were sequenced by immunoSEQ multiplex PCR, and TCRdb holds only the in-frame ones, with some missing. V and J calls plus clone size are reproduced from that table; the DNA served to infer D and trimming. The sample includes 200,000 to 300,000 clones, approximately 85% seen only once; the top ten take 4% to 5%. This CDR3 spans 14 amino acids. CDR1 is LNHDA and CDR2 is SQIVND in the germline V gene (reference sequence). The V and J ends lost 3 bases and 5 bases respectively, with 13 bases between them.

This receptor was obtained from a woman in her 70s with acute or convalescent COVID-19. The rearrangement joins TRBV19 to TRBJ1-1, with D possibly being TRBD1 (5 bases). Sequencing was carried out using peripheral blood. The CDR3 sequence: CASSIPGDRTEAFF. DNA of the CDR3: TGTGCCAGTAGTATCCCGGGGGATAGGACTGAAGCTTTCTTT. The full variable domain, completed using reference TRBV19 and TRBJ1-1, is DGGITQSPKYLFRKEGQNVTLSCEQNLNHDAMYWYRQDPGQGLRLIYYSQIVNDFQKGDIAEGYSVSREKKESFPLTVTSAQKNPTAFYLCASSIPGDRTEAFFGQGTRLTVV.